This TCR beta chain was profiled in a study of blood T cell repertoires in COVID-19 (TCRdb year 2020). About the study as a whole: Collaborator samples came from the United States, Italy and Spain and covered acute and convalescent phases of COVID-19. The prospective study material was composed of cDNA or gDNA derived from T cells, B-cell-depleted T cells, or PBMCs. The dataset comprised deeply sampled blood TCRbeta repertoires from subjects exposed to, actively infected with, or recovered from COVID-19. The repertoires were made available in a free public database intended to serve as a resource for research on the immune response to SARS-CoV-2. The samples were drawn from two sources: the first 160 participants of the ongoing ImmuneRACE study, and 950 to 1,500 subjects contributed by 6 global collaborators. Nearly every sample came with metadata listing a de-identified subject ID, COVID-19 status, age in years and sex. HLA class I and class II types, where available, came from metadata supplied by the sample provider rather than from assay-based typing. The paper as a whole reports these results and caveats: Clinical and demographic metadata were provided uncurated, with the amount varying by source and participant.

Trimming removed 1 base from V and 7 bases from J; the gene matches leave 4 bases unexplained. The CDR3, cysteine through phenylalanine, is 13 amino acids long. This entry keeps only the CDR3 DNA: 39 bases, framed from base 1. In the germline V gene (reference sequence), CDR1 corresponds to SEHNR and CDR2 to FQNEAQ. The collaborating institutions used their own protocols to collect whole blood in K2EDTA tubes. For TCRbeta analysis, collaborators shipped samples as frozen whole blood, isolated PBMCs, or DNA extracted from either of those sample types. TCRbeta CDR3 regions were amplified from genomic DNA by means of the immunoSEQ Assay, a bias-controlled multiplex PCR. The study's own analysis went as follows. The number of nucleated cells in each sample was estimated by amplification of reference gene primers within the assay. To quantify the absolute abundance of each unique TCRbeta CDR3 rearrangement, sequence reads were collapsed and filtered. For each sample, productive Simpson clonality was calculated as the square root of Simpson's diversity index over productive rearrangements. Entries here come from immuneACCESS through TCRdb and include only in-frame sequences with V and J called. Some clones fail to appear in such tables; in the studies checked, an unresolved V gene covers under half of the shortfall, and the cause of the remainder is unknown. V and J calls and clone size come straight from that table; D and trimming were deduced from the DNA. For this sample the table gives about 160,000 clones, of which around 80% were detected only once. Together, the top ten hold about 20% of the sample.

Comment on this clone: Its antigen is not yet known. No base quality values were provided; no much bigger clone lies one nucleotide off.

The receptor's source is a woman older than 75 with acute or convalescent COVID-19. The chain links TRBV7-9 with TRBJ2-7; TRBD1 lines up with 7 middle nucleotides. Sequences were obtained from peripheral blood. The DNA reads TGTGCCAGCAGCTTAGAAGTCAGGGGGGAGCAGTACTTC. The translation is CASSLEVRGEQYF.